This T cell receptor beta chain was found in a study of radiation and T cells in renal cell carcinoma. Study-level findings and limits: In blood, top tumor clones expanded by 2 weeks, shrinking by 4. No pretreatment tumor biopsies were available for baseline clonotypes.

A remark on this clone: Its antigen is undetermined.

V lost 4 bases, J lost 3 bases, and 5 bases stayed unmatched. The CDR3 has 15 residues. The germline CDR1 and CDR2 sequences are SGHDT and YYEEEE. TCRdb keeps only in-frame clones here, not all; method: immunoSEQ multiplex PCR. Found here are about 140,000 clones, 70% to 90% of them singletons; the top ten hold around 21%. Time point here: baseline pretreatment blood. The treatment denotes: 15 Gy SBRT to primary tumor, nephrectomy 4 weeks later. Serial blood draws occurred at baseline and 2 and 4 weeks post-SBRT. The gene calls are TRBV5-6 and TRBJ2-5; 11 bases map to TRBD2. The sample was blood, taken from a patient whose treatment included radiotherapy and nephrectomy. The clonotype comes from a woman aged 45 to 65 with renal cell carcinoma. CDR3 protein: CASSLSGGVKETQYF. CDR3 nucleotides: TGTGCCAGCAGCCTTAGCGGGGGGGTTAAAGAGACCCAGTACTTC.